The rows below give T cell receptor beta chains drawn from one sample of a study of T-cell memory formation after mild COVID-19. A single record per CDR3 protein comes from TCRdb applying MiXCR to the 5' RACE reads. The sample includes around 36,000 distinct CDR3 sequences, approximately 10% of them seen just once. Sequencing was done on a sample of PBMCs or a T cell subset sorted from them (not recorded which). Every receptor here comes from a man between 18 and 35 years old who had mild COVID-19 (a few samples of this study predate the infection). Cell type and time point are not known. Each CDR3 is given with its conserved first and last residue. The D gene is left open where the match is weak. Part of the rows lack a size; the others show once, few, many or a class for expanded clones.

cdr3_nt cdr3_aa d_call clone_size j_call v_call
TGTGCCAGCAGCTCGCGGACTGACACAGATACGCAGTATTTT CASSSRTDTDTQYF NA many TRBJ2-3 TRBV5-4
TGCAGTGGCCAAGCGGGGGGGGACAGGGAGCAGTTCTTC CSGQAGGDREQFF TRBD2 NA TRBJ2-1 TRBV20-1
TGTGCCAGCAGTTTTTTGATCTATGGCTACACCTTC CASSFLIYGYTF NA few TRBJ1-2 TRBV28
TGTGCCAGCAGTGCGGGACAAGCTAACTATGGCTACACCTTC CASSAGQANYGYTF NA many TRBJ1-2 TRBV12-3/TRBV12-4
TGTGCCAGCAGCCTCCTACAGGGGGCTGGAAACACCATATATTTT CASSLLQGAGNTIYF TRBD1 many TRBJ1-3 TRBV6-5
TGTGCCACCAGCAGAGATGTGGTAGGTACGAATGAGCAGTTCTTC CATSRDVVGTNEQFF NA NA TRBJ2-1 TRBV15
TGTGCCAGCAGAGAGGGGGGACATGGCTACACCTTC CASREGGHGYTF NA many TRBJ1-2 TRBV6-1
TGCGCCAGCAGCCGGGACAGGGTAGGAGAAAAACTGTTTTTT CASSRDRVGEKLFF TRBD1 many TRBJ1-4 TRBV4-3
TGCGCCAGCAGCCAAGTCATCGGCACGACGGATACGCAGTATTTT CASSQVIGTTDTQYF NA many TRBJ2-3 TRBV4-3
TGTGCCAGCAGTTACGCAGGCGACGCATACGATGGCTACACCTTC CASSYAGDAYDGYTF NA many TRBJ1-2 TRBV6-5
TGTGCCAGCAGCATCAGGACAGGGGGCCCGTACGAGCAGTACTTC CASSIRTGGPYEQYF TRBD1 many TRBJ2-7 TRBV7-8
TGTGCCAGCACCCCGGGAGGGGCTTTCACTGAAGCTTTCTTT CASTPGGAFTEAFF NA many TRBJ1-1 TRBV28
TGTGCCAGCAGTTTTATTGAGGGTGCCCCCACAGATACGCAGTATTTT CASSFIEGAPTDTQYF NA many TRBJ2-3 TRBV28
TGTGCCAGCAGCAAAGGGCCCCGGGAAAGCAATCAGCCCCAGCATTTT CASSKGPRESNQPQHF NA NA TRBJ1-5 TRBV6-2/TRBV6-3
TGTGCCAGCAGCGACGTAGCGGGGGCCTTCAACACCGGGGAGCTGTTTTTT CASSDVAGAFNTGELFF TRBD2 many TRBJ2-2 TRBV9
TGTGCCACCAGTGATTCCGGGACGGAGAGGGTTGAGCAGTTCTTC CATSDSGTERVEQFF NA few TRBJ2-1 TRBV24-1
TGTGCCAGCAGTTCAGGGGTCTCCTACGAGCAGTACTTC CASSSGVSYEQYF NA NA TRBJ2-7 TRBV27
TGCAGTGCTAGAGATCCGGGACACGCGAACACCGGGGAGCTGTTTTTT CSARDPGHANTGELFF NA many TRBJ2-2 TRBV20-1
TGTGCCAGCAGCTTGGTTCAGGGTAGCGAGACCCAGTACTTC CASSLVQGSETQYF NA many TRBJ2-5 TRBV5-6
TGTGCCACCAGTAGAGCGGGGGACCTCTACAATGAGCAGTTCTTC CATSRAGDLYNEQFF TRBD2 NA TRBJ2-1 TRBV24-1
TGTGCCAGCAGCCAAGATTATGGACGAGGATCCACAGATACGCAGTATTTT CASSQDYGRGSTDTQYF NA many TRBJ2-3 TRBV4-2
TGTGCCAGCAGTTCCAGGACTAGAGAGACCCAGTACTTC CASSSRTRETQYF TRBD2 many TRBJ2-5 TRBV27
TGTGCCAGCACCGGCCGGGCCCCGGTCAATGAGCAGTTCTTC CASTGRAPVNEQFF NA many TRBJ2-1 TRBV7-8
TGTGCCAGCAGTCTCGGACTTCAAAATGAGCAGTTCTTC CASSLGLQNEQFF NA NA TRBJ2-1 TRBV11-2
TGTGCCAGCAGTGAGGGGCCTAATGGCTACACCTTC CASSEGPNGYTF NA NA TRBJ1-2 TRBV2
TGCGCCAGCAGCCCCGACAGGGATCAAGGCTACACCTTC CASSPDRDQGYTF TRBD1 NA TRBJ1-2 TRBV5-1